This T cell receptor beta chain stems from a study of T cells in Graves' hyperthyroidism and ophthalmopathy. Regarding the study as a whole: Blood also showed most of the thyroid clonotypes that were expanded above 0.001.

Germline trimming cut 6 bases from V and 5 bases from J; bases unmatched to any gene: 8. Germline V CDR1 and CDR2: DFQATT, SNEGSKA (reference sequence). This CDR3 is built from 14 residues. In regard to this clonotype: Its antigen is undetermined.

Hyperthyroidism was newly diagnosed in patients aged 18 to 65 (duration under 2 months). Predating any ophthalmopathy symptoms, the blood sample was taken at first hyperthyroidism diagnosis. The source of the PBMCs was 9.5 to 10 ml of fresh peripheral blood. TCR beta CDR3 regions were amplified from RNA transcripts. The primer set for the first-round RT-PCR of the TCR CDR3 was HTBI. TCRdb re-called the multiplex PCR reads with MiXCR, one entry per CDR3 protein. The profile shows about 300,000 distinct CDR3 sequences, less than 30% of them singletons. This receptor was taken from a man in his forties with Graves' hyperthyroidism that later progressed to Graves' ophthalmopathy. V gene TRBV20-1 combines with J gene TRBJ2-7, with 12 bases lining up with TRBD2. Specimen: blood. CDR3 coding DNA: TGCAGTGCCAGACTAGCGGGAGACATCCACGAGCAGTACTTC. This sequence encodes CSARLAGDIHEQYF.